The sequence of this T cell receptor (beta chain) was determined in a study of CD8 T cells in ankylosing spondylitis. TCRdb re-analysed the 5' RACE reads in MiXCR, keeping a single row per CDR3 protein. The data show 350,000 or so distinct CDR3 sequences, about 15% seen once. This clonotype was recorded a few times. Germline CDR1 and CDR2: SGHRS and YFSETQ. The CDR3 length is 11 residues. The germline V and J ends were trimmed by 2 bases and 8 bases, with 4 bases remaining between them. Source material: blood, either unsorted or a sorted T cell fraction (not recorded which). This sequence originates from a male donor with ankylosing spondylitis or in good health (not recorded which). The rearrangement joins TRBV5-1 to TRBJ2-2; D is unclear. CDR3 protein: CASSFQGELFF. The CDR3 DNA reads TGCGCCAGCAGCTTCCAAGGGGAGCTGTTTTTT.